This T cell receptor (beta chain) came from a study of cytomegalovirus exposure and HLA in healthy donors. Study outcomes and limitations: Analysis performed later showed TCR beta chains linked to HLA being more clonally expanded than equally common others.

PCR employed 60 Vbeta and 13 Jbeta primers. Measured with immunoSEQ multiplex PCR; TCRdb has only the in-frame clones, and not every one. The profile shows roughly 140,000 clones, around 79% of them singletons. In its sample, this clone was seen once. Its specificity is unknown. The receptor was isolated from a man aged 45-60 years in good health and CMV-seropositive. Sequencing was done on a sample of PBMCs.

CDR3 bases: TGCGCCAGCAGTGAGACCGACAGGGGCTTAAACTATGGCTACACCTTC. Amino acid sequence: CASSETDRGLNYGYTF. This sequence joins TRBV10-1 and TRBJ1-2; TRBD1 aligns across 8 bases. The CDR3 length is 16 residues. Germline V gene lookup returns CDR1 WNHNN and CDR2 SYGVQD (reference sequence). Unmatched junction bases numbered 7, after V lost 2 bases and J lost 2 bases.